The following is a T cell receptor (beta chain) sequence with its context. Its antigen remains unknown. Measured with immunoSEQ multiplex PCR; TCRdb has only the in-frame clones, and not every one. This sample has roughly 170,000 clones, with less than 95% found just once. V shed 6 bases, J shed 2 bases, and the junction held 6 bases outside the gene matches. The CDR3 consists of 14 residues. Germline V gives CDR1 LNHDA, CDR2 SQIVND (reference sequence). The sample comes from a study of T cell responses to AZD1222 COVID-19 vaccine. Study context: Analysis merged second doses at about 4 or about 12 weeks.

Study-wide results and caveats: Close to half of all spike-specific TCRs reportedly target regions of the variants that are unmutated. The donors showed a predominance of white British ancestry and of females, with possible underestimation of clonal diversity.

The source of this sequence is an adult in good health. The genes are TRBV19 and TRBJ2-5, with 7 bases fitting TRBD1. The sequenced sample was peripheral blood, obtained on day 0 of AZD1222 vaccination. The CDR3 protein is CASRERGQQETQYF. The DNA for the CDR3 is TGTGCCAGTAGGGAGAGGGGGCAGCAAGAGACCCAGTACTTC.